The next 19 T cell receptor beta chains were all read from a single sample in a study of T-cell memory formation after mild COVID-19. MiXCR was run by TCRdb on the 5' RACE reads, yielding one entry per CDR3 protein. Counted here are some 450,000 distinct CDR3 sequences, around 17% occurring once; the ten biggest clones make up around a fifth. Sample: PBMCs or a T cell subset sorted from them (not recorded which). The receptors here all came from a man younger than 35 who had mild COVID-19 (a few samples of this study predate the infection). Cell type and time point are not known.

This clonotype was found a few times. This rearrangement joins TRBV5-1 to TRBJ2-2, with D uncertain. The germline V and J ends were trimmed by 0 bases and 3 bases, with 9 bases remaining between them. Germline lookup yields CDR1 SGHRS and CDR2 YFSETQ. The CDR3 is 15 residues long. Here the CDR3 DNA reads TGCGCCAGCAGCTTGGGGGCAGTATACACCGGGGAGCTGTTTTTT. Protein sequence: CASSLGAVYTGELFF. The full variable domain, with the rest looked up from reference TRBV5-1 and TRBJ2-2, is KAGVTQTPRYLIKTRGQQVTLSCSPISGHRSVSWYQQTPGQGLQFLFEYFSETQRNKGNFPGRFSGRQFSNSRSEMNVSTLELGDSALYLCASSLGAVYTGELFFGEGSRLTVL.

The sample holds many counts of this clonotype. The chain joins TRBV4-2 to TRBJ2-5, with 14 bases lining up with TRBD2. V trimming: 1 base; J trimming: 5 bases; junction bases outside the gene matches: 6. The CDR3 loop spans 17 amino acids. Germline CDR1 LGHNA, CDR2 YNFKEQ. The CDR3 DNA reads as TGTGCCAGCAGCCAAGCAGGGACTAGCGGGGGAGTCGAGACCCAGTACTTC. Protein product: CASSQAGTSGGVETQYF.

This sequence joins TRBV12-3 or TRBV12-4 and TRBJ2-2; D is unclear. The CDR3 extends over 13 amino acids. V was pared by 5 bases and J by 6 bases, with 10 bases between. The CDR3 sequence is CASSASGPGELFF. CDR3 sequence (DNA): TGTGCCAGCAGTGCCTCTGGGCCCGGGGAGCTGTTTTTT.

This clonotype was seen a handful of times. The chain has TRBV29-1 and TRBJ1-1; unclear D gene. Germline V CDR1 and CDR2: SQVTM, ANQGSEA. The CDR3 extends over 14 amino acids. Trimming took off 0 bases at V and 2 bases at J, with 10 bases between the two ends. CDR3 DNA: TGCAGCGTTGAAGAAGTGGCGGGAAACACTGAAGCTTTCTTT. It is translated as CSVEEVAGNTEAFF. Looking up the rest from reference TRBV29-1 and TRBJ1-1 gives the full variable domain: SAVISQKPSRDICQRGTSLTIQCQVDSQVTMMFWYRQQPGQSLTLIATANQGSEATYESGFVIDKFPISRPNLTFSTLTVSNMSPEDSSIYLCSVEEVAGNTEAFFGQGTRLTVV.

In its sample, this clonotype was seen many times. The chain has TRBV3-1 and TRBJ2-1; perhaps TRBD2 as D (5 bases). The CDR3 loop spans 12 amino acids. V lost 3 bases to trimming and J lost 9 bases, with 9 bases between them. Germline loops: CDR1 LGHDT, CDR2 YNNKEL (reference sequence). The CDR3 sequence: CASSQLSGEQFF. The CDR3 coding sequence is TGTGCCAGCAGCCAGCTAAGCGGTGAGCAGTTCTTC.

This clonotype was observed a few times. The CDR3 nucleotides are TGCAGTGCCCAAGCTAGCGGGGGGGCCTTTGTGATATCAGGCGAGCAGTACGTC. Its protein product is CSAQASGGAFVISGEQYV. This rearrangement joins TRBV20-1 to TRBJ2-7; 12 bases fit TRBD2. The CDR3 has 18 amino acids. Germline V gene data show CDR1 as DFQATT and CDR2 as SNEGSKA (reference sequence). The junction had 21 bases not matched to a gene; V was cut back by 6 bases and J by 6 bases.

The rearrangement joins TRBV6-1 to TRBJ2-3, with D possibly being TRBD1 (8 bases). CDR3 length equals 13 residues. Trimming removed 6 bases at V and 4 bases at J, with 11 bases between. Germline lookup yields CDR1 MNHNS and CDR2 SASEGT. The CDR3 protein is CASRAGQADTQYF. Written as DNA, the CDR3 is TGTGCCAGCAGAGCGGGACAGGCAGATACGCAGTATTTT.

CDR3 amino acids: CASSYVEGQPQHF. DNA for the CDR3: TGTGCCAGCAGTTACGTCGAGGGACAGCCCCAGCATTTT. V and J are TRBV6-5 and TRBJ1-5; D is unclear. Deletions cut 2 bases from V and 7 bases from J, with 9 bases between. The germline V gene encodes CDR1 MNHEY and CDR2 SVGAGI. The CDR3 is 13 residues long.

The rearrangement joins TRBV10-2 to TRBJ1-1; a weak D match, TRBD1 (5 bases). Germline V gene lookup returns CDR1 WSHSY and CDR2 SAAADI. This CDR3 is built from 14 residues. V dropped 10 bases and J dropped 1 base, with 16 bases sitting between them. CDR3 nucleotide sequence: TGCGCCACACGTACTAGGGGTCAGAACACTGAAGCTTTCTTT. Its translation is CATRTRGQNTEAFF.

The sample holds a few counts of this clonotype. The V call is TRBV4-3, the J call TRBJ1-1; D gene uncertain. This CDR3 has 15 residues. Germline V lookup: CDR1 LGHNA, CDR2 YSLEER. V lost 2 bases and J lost 4, with 14 bases in between. CDR3 in amino acids: CASSQRLGLATEAFF. The CDR3 coding sequence is TGCGCCAGCAGCCAACGGCTAGGGTTAGCCACTGAAGCTTTCTTT.

The chain combines TRBV7-2 with TRBJ2-7, with 7 bases aligning to TRBD1. The germline gives CDR1 SGHTA, CDR2 FQGNSA. V shed 5 bases, J shed 3 bases, and the junction held 7 bases outside the gene matches. The CDR3 is 14 amino acids. The CDR3 here is CASSLDRVVYEQYF. CDR3 DNA: TGTGCCAGCAGCCTCGACAGGGTAGTCTACGAGCAGTACTTC.

In its sample, this clonotype was seen a few times. This sequence joins TRBV6-5 and TRBJ2-3; no clear D. Trimming pared 6 bases from V and 0 bases from J, leaving 25 bases between. CDR1 and CDR2 (germline): MNHEY, SVGAGI. The CDR3 extends over 19 amino acids. CDR3 sequence reads: CASSQYPGPQVLSTDTQYF. The CDR3 DNA follows: TGTGCCAGCAGCCAATACCCGGGCCCACAAGTTTTAAGCACAGATACGCAGTATTTT.

V and J are TRBV6-6 and TRBJ1-2; D gene unclear. CDR3 length: 14 amino acids. CDR1 MNHNY and CDR2 SVGAGI come from the germline V gene (reference sequence). Trimming shortened V by 2 bases and J by 8 bases, and 15 bases separated the two germline ends. The CDR3 here is CASSYGRTAGGYTF. The DNA for the CDR3 is TGTGCCAGCAGTTACGGACGAACTGCTGGAGGCTACACCTTC.

The table lists this clonotype with a few counts. The rearrangement joins TRBV7-2 to TRBJ2-1; D gene ambiguous. V lost 5 bases and J 6 bases, leaving 11 bases between the germline ends. CDR1 and CDR2 (germline): SGHTA, FQGNSA. The CDR3 totals 13 residues. CDR3 nucleotide sequence: TGTGCCAGCAGCCAGCAGATTCGCAATGAGCAGTTCTTC. As protein: CASSQQIRNEQFF.

Points on this clonotype: It may be a read error: a sequence one base away is much more abundant. The V call is TRBV7-8, the J call TRBJ2-3; D is possibly TRBD2 (5 bases). Germline values: CDR1 SGHVS, CDR2 FQNEAQ. There are 14 residues in the CDR3. In DNA, the CDR3 is TGTGCCAGCAGCTTAGGTCCCGGTCGGGATAAGCAGTATTTT. Its protein product is CASSLGPGRDKQYF.

There are a few counts of this clonotype. The rearrangement uses TRBV11-2 and TRBJ2-1, with TRBD2 as a possible D gene (5 bases). V was clipped by 5 bases and J by 4 bases, with 15 bases between them. The germline V gene has CDR1 SGHAT and CDR2 FQNNGV. The CDR3 covers 15 residues. This CDR3 is CASSTHGVGYNEQFF. For the CDR3, the DNA is TGTGCCAGCAGCACACACGGGGTTGGGTACAATGAGCAGTTCTTC.

The rearrangement uses TRBV7-9 and TRBJ2-2; 8 nucleotides match TRBD2. The CDR3 runs to 18 residues. V lost 5 bases, J lost 2 bases, and 13 bases stayed unmatched. The V gene's germline CDR1 is SEHNR and CDR2 FQNEAQ (reference sequence). CDR3 DNA: TGTGCCAGCAGCCGTATAGCGGGGAGGAATTTAAACACCGGGGAGCTGTTTTTT. Translating it yields CASSRIAGRNLNTGELFF.

This clonotype was seen a few times. This CDR3 is CASGSVLDRRSYEQYF. CDR3 nucleotides: TGTGCTAGTGGTTCGGTCCTTGACAGGCGCTCCTACGAGCAGTACTTC. The chain combines TRBV12-5 with TRBJ2-7, with D possibly TRBD1 on 6 matching bases. Per germline, CDR1 LGHNT and CDR2 FRNRAP. Trimming pared 4 bases from V and 0 bases from J, leaving 16 bases between. The CDR3 contains 16 residues.

This clonotype was observed a few times. The chain couples TRBV6-2 or TRBV6-3 to TRBJ2-7; D unresolved. This CDR3 contains 15 residues. Trimming took 5 bases from V and 0 from J, leaving 14 bases between them. CDR1 MNHEY and CDR2 SVGEGT come from the germline V gene. CDR3 amino acids: CASSTPEEYSYEQYV. CDR3 DNA sequence: TGTGCCAGCAGTACCCCTGAGGAGTACTCCTACGAGCAGTACGTC.